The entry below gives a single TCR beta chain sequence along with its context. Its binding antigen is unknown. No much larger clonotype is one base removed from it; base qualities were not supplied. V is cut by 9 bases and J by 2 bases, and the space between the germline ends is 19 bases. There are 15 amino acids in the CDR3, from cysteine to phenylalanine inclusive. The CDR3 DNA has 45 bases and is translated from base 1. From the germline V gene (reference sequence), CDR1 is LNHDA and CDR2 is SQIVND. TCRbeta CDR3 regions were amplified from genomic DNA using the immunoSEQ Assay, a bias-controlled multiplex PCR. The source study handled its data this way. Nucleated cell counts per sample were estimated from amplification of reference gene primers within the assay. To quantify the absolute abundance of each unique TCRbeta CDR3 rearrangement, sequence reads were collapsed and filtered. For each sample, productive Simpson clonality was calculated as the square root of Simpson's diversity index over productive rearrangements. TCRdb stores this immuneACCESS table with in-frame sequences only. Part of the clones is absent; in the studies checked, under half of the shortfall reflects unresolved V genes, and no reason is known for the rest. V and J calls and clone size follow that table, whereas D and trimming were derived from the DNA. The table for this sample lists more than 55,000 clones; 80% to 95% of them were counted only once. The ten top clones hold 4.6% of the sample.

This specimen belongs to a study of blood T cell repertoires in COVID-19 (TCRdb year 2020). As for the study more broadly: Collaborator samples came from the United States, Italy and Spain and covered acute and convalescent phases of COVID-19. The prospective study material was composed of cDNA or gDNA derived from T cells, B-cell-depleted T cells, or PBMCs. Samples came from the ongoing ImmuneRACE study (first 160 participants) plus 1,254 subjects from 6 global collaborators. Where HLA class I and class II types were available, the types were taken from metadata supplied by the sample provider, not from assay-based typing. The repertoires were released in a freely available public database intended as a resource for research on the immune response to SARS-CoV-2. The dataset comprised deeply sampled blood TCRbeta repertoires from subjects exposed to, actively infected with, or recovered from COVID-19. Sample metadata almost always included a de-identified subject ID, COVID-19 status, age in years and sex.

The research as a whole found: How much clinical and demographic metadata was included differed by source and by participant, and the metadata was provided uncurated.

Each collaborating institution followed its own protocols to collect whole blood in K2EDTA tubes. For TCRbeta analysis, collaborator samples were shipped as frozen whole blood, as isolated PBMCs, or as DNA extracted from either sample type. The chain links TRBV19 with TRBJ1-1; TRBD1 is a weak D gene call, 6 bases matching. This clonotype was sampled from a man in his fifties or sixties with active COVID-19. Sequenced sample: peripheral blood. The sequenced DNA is TGTGCCAGCACCTCTTCTCGGACAGCTAACACTGAAGCTTTCTTT. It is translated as CASTSSRTANTEAFF.